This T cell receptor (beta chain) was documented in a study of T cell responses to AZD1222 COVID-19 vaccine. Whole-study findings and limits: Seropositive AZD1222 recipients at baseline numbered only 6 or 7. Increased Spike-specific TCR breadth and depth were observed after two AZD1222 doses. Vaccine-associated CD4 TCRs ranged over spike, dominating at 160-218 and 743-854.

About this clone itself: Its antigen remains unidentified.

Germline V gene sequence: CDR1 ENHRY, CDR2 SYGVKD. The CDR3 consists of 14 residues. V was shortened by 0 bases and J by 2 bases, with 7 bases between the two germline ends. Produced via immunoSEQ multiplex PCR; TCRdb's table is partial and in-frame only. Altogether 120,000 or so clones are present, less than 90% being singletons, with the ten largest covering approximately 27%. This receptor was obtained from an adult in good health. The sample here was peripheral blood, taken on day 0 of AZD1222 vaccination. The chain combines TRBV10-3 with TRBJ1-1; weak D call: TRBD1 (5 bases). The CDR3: CAISESGVNTEAFF. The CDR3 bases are TGTGCCATCAGTGAGTCGGGGGTAAACACTGAAGCTTTCTTT.